The 11 T cell receptor beta chains in this list originate from one sample, sequenced in a study of T cell repertoires in cytomegalovirus infection. One entry per CDR3 protein, called by TCRdb with MiXCR from the reads. The table lists approximately 500,000 distinct CDR3 sequences, around 30% of them singletons. For these TCRs, the target antigens are not known. This material consisted of cultured PBMCs, taken from culture after CMV antigen stimulation. The receptors come from a human donor in good health (CMV status not recorded). Some clones in this sample may be carry-over from other donors' samples.

CDR3 sequence: CASSETGTGIHEQFF. Here the CDR3 DNA reads TGTGCCAGCAGTGAAACCGGGACAGGGATCCATGAGCAGTTCTTC. The V call is TRBV25-1, the J call TRBJ2-1, with 9 bases aligning to TRBD1. CDR1 is MGHDK, CDR2 SYGVNS, per germline. This CDR3 has 15 amino acids. The trim removed 2 bases at V and 8 bases at J, leaving 7 bases unmatched.

CDR3 nucleotides: TGCGCCAGCAGCCCGGACAGTTCGAGCACAGATACGCAGTATTTT. It yields the protein CASSPDSSSTDTQYF. This chain links TRBV5-1 with TRBJ2-3, with D possibly TRBD1 on 6 matching bases. This CDR3 is 15 amino acids long. V lost 4 bases to trimming and J lost 0 bases, with 12 bases between them. Germline V lookup: CDR1 SGHRS, CDR2 YFSETQ.

This clonotype appeared many times. This rearrangement joins TRBV7-9 to TRBJ2-3; a weak D match, TRBD2 (5 bases). V lost 2 bases, J lost 0 bases, and 9 bases lay in between. The CDR3 runs 15 residues. Germline CDR1 and CDR2: SEHNR and FQNEAQ (reference sequence). The CDR3 sequence: CASSLQDLSTDTQYF. The CDR3 coding sequence is TGTGCCAGCAGCTTACAGGACTTGAGCACAGATACGCAGTATTTT.

This clonotype was observed a handful of times. CDR3 DNA sequence: TGTGCCAGCAGTTACAAAGCGGGGGGCCATGAGCAGTTCTTC. Translation gives CASSYKAGGHEQFF. V is TRBV6-2 or TRBV6-3 and J is TRBJ2-1, with 9 bases lining up with TRBD2. This CDR3 region has 14 residues. With V trimmed by 2 bases and J by 8 bases, 4 bases remained unmatched. Germline CDR1 MNHEY, CDR2 SVGEGT.

Ten or more counts support this clonotype. The chain combines TRBV7-2 with TRBJ1-1, with D possibly TRBD1 on 6 matching bases. Trimming cost V 4 bases and J 1 base, with 7 bases left between them. CDR3 length equals 13 residues. Looked up from germline, CDR1 is SGHTA and CDR2 is FQGNSA. CDR3 in DNA: TGTGCCAGCAGCTCGGACAGGAACACTGAAGCTTTCTTT. Protein sequence: CASSSDRNTEAFF. Full variable domain (outside the CDR3, taken from reference TRBV7-2 and TRBJ1-1): GAGVSQSPSNKVTEKGKDVELRCDPISGHTALYWYRQSLGQGLEFLIYFQGNSAPDKSGLPSDRFSAERTGGSVSTLTIQRTQQEDSAVYLCASSSDRNTEAFFGQGTRLTVV.

This clonotype has only a few counts. The chain employs TRBV6-2 or TRBV6-3 and TRBJ1-5, with 9 nucleotides matching TRBD1. The germline V gene encodes CDR1 MNHEY and CDR2 SVGEGT. V shed 7 bases, J shed 2 bases, and the junction held 6 bases outside the gene matches. The CDR3 spans 15 residues. The CDR3 spells CASNLGQGRNQPQHF. The CDR3, as DNA: TGTGCCAGCAATTTGGGACAGGGCCGCAATCAGCCCCAGCATTTT.

The sample holds a few counts of this clonotype. V is TRBV7-6 and J is TRBJ2-5; TRBD2 is a possible D gene (5 bases). The CDR3 length is 14 residues. V shed 1 base and J shed 5 bases, with 11 bases lying between them. CDR1 SGHVS and CDR2 FNYEAQ come from the germline V gene. DNA of the CDR3: TGTGCCAGCAGCTTAGGCGCTAGCATTGAGACCCAGTACTTC. It encodes CASSLGASIETQYF.

This clonotype was recorded once. The V call is TRBV10-3, the J call TRBJ2-2; D not resolved. The CDR3 length is 16 residues. CDR1 is ENHRY, CDR2 SYGVKD, per germline. The V end was cut by 8 bases, the J end by 0 bases, with 16 bases between. CDR3 nucleotides: TGTGCCATCCCCATGGCGGAAGGAGCGAACACCGGGGAGCTGTTTTTT. It encodes CAIPMAEGANTGELFF.

The rearrangement joins TRBV28 to TRBJ2-3, with TRBD1 matching over 7 bases. The junction had 16 bases not matched to a gene; V was cut back by 6 bases and J by 4 bases. The CDR3 consists of 17 residues. Germline V gives CDR1 MDHEN, CDR2 SYDVKM. In nucleotides, the CDR3 is TGTGCCAGCAGCCACATAGGACAGGCGATAGTCCCAGATACGCAGTATTTT. Translated, it gives CASSHIGQAIVPDTQYF.

Points on this clonotype: A clone one base away is much larger, so this may be a read error. V is TRBV7-2 and J is TRBJ2-1; no firm D call. CDR1 and CDR2 (germline): SGHTA, FQGNSA. CDR3 length equals 13 residues. CDR3 DNA: TGTGCCAGCATCTTAGTCAACTACAATGAGCAGTTCTTC. The encoded protein is CASILVNYNEQFF. The whole variable domain, filled in from reference TRBV7-2 and TRBJ2-1, reads GAGVSQSPSNKVTEKGKDVELRCDPISGHTALYWYRQSLGQGLEFLIYFQGNSAPDKSGLPSDRFSAERTGGSVSTLTIQRTQQEDSAVYLCASILVNYNEQFFGPGTRLTVL.

This rearrangement joins TRBV20-1 to TRBJ2-4; TRBD1 matches 7 bases. The CDR3 has 15 residues. Germline CDR1 reads DFQATT; CDR2 reads SNEGSKA (reference sequence). V lost 6 bases to trimming and J lost 0 bases; unmatched junction nucleotides: 8. CDR3 region: CSAHIQGRAKNIQYF. The DNA of the CDR3 is TGCAGTGCCCACATACAGGGGAGAGCCAAAAACATTCAGTACTTC.